Following are 5 T cell receptor beta chains from one sample sequenced in a study of blood T cell repertoires in COVID-19. Produced via immunoSEQ multiplex PCR; TCRdb's table is partial and in-frame only. The table records approximately 130,000 clones, approximately 86% of them present only once. The source material was PBMCs or T cells enriched from blood (not recorded which). The receptor set was obtained from a woman aged 50 to 60 who had recovered from COVID-19.

The chain couples TRBV5-1 to TRBJ2-3, with 9 bases matching TRBD2. The CDR3 length is 15 residues. Germline V CDR1 and CDR2: SGHRS, YFSETQ. V shed 0 bases and J 10 bases; nucleotides not matched to a gene: 9. The CDR3: CASSLAAGLARSQYF. The CDR3, as DNA: TGCGCCAGCAGCTTGGCTGCTGGACTAGCGCGATCGCAGTATTTT.

Worth noting for this clone: Other nucleotide sequences in the sample specify the same CDR3. V gene TRBV5-1 combines with J gene TRBJ1-4, with 7 positions matching TRBD1. CDR1 and CDR2 from the germline V gene are SGHRS and YFSETQ. The CDR3 sequence is 14 residues long. Trimming took 4 bases from V and 6 from J; bases not matched to a gene: 6. CDR3 sequence (DNA): TGCGCCAGCAGCCTTAGGGGGCGAGATGAAAAACTGTTTTTT. It specifies CASSLRGRDEKLFF.

The chain combines TRBV6-4 with TRBJ2-3; 8 bases are shared with TRBD2. Germline CDR1 reads MRHNA; CDR2 reads SNTAGT. V was clipped by 7 bases and J by 5 bases; unmatched bases: 8. This CDR3 is 14 amino acids long. CDR3 sequence reads: CASIAGGREDTQYF. The CDR3 nucleotides are TGTGCCAGCATCGCGGGGGGCCGGGAAGATACGCAGTATTTT.

V and J are TRBV7-9 and TRBJ2-5, with 16 bases that match TRBD2. The CDR3 runs 16 residues. V lost 5 bases, J lost 5 bases, and 5 bases stayed unmatched. Germline CDR1 and CDR2: SEHNR and FQNEAQ (reference sequence). CDR3 protein: CASSRGLAGGLETQYF. CDR3 sequence (DNA): TGTGCCAGCAGCCGGGGACTAGCGGGGGGGCTCGAGACCCAGTACTTC.

V is TRBV9 and J is TRBJ2-1, with no clear D. This CDR3 spans 14 amino acids. Per germline, CDR1 SGDLS and CDR2 YYNGEE. V gave up 5 bases and J gave up 3 bases, with 12 bases separating them. The CDR3 region is CASSSTELYNEQFF. The DNA of the CDR3 is TGTGCCAGCAGTAGTACGGAGCTCTACAATGAGCAGTTCTTC.